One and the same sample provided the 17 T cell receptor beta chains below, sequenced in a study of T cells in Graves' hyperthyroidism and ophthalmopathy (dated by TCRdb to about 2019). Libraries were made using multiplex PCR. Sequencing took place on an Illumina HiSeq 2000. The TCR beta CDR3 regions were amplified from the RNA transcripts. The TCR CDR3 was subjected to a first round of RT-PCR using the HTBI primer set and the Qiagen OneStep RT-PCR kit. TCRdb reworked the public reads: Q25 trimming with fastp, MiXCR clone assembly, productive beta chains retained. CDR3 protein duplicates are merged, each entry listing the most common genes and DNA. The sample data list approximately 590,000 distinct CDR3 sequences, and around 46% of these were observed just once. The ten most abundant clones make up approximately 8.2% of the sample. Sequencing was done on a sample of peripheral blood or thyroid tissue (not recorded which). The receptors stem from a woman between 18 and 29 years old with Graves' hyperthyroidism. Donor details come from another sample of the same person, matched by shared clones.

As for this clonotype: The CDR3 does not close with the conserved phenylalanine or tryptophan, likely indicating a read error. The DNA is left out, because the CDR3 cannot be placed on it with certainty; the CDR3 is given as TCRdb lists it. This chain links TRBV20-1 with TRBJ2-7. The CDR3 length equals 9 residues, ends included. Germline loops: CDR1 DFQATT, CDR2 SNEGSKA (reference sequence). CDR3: CSAYLLAGL.

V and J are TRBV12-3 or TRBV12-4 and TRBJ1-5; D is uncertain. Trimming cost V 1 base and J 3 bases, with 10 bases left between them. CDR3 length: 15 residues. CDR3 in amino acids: CASSLGERVNQPQHF. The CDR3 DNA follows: TGTGCCAGCAGTTTAGGGGAAAGGGTCAATCAGCCCCAGCATTTT.

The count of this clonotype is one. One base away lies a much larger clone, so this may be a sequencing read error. CDR3 in amino acids: CASSVGWGLYGHTF. The CDR3 DNA follows: TGTGCCAGCAGTGTAGGTTGGGGCCTATATGGCCACACCTTC. V and J are TRBV7-8 and TRBJ1-2; possibly TRBD1 for D (5 bases). This CDR3 spans 14 amino acids. Looked up from germline, CDR1 is SGHVS and CDR2 is FQNEAQ.

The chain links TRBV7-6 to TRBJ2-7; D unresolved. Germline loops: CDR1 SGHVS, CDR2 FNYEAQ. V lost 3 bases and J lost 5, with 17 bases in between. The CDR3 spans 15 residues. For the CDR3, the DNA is TGTGCCAGCAGCTTTGGGTTAATTAGGCAGGACGAGCAGTACTTC. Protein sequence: CASSFGLIRQDEQYF. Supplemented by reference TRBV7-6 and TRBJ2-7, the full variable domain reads GAGVSQSPRYKVTKRGQDVALRCDPISGHVSLYWYRQALGQGPEFLTYFNYEAQQDKSGLPNDRFSAERPEGSISTLTIQRTEQRDSAMYRCASSFGLIRQDEQYFGPGTRLTVT.

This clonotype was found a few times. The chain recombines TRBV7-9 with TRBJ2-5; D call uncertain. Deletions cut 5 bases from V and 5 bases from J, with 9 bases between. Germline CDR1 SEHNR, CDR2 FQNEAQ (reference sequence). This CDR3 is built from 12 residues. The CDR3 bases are TGTGCCAGCAGCCAGTACGGGGAGACCCAGTACTTC. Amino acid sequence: CASSQYGETQYF.

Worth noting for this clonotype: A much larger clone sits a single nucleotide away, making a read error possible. The CDR3 spells CSVVGHLSSYGQYF. In nucleotides, the CDR3 is TGCAGCGTTGTCGGACATCTTAGCTCCTACGGGCAGTACTTC. The rearrangement uses TRBV29-1 and TRBJ2-7, with D possibly being TRBD1 (5 bases). This CDR3 spans 14 amino acids. Germline assignment: CDR1 SQVTM and CDR2 ANQGSEA.

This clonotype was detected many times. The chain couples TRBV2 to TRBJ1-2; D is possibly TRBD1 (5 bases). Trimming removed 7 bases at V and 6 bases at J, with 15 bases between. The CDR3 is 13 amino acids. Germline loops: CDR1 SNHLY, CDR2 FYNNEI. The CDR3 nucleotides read TGTGCCAGCACGGCAGGGCAATTTGATGGCTACACCTTC. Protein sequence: CASTAGQFDGYTF.

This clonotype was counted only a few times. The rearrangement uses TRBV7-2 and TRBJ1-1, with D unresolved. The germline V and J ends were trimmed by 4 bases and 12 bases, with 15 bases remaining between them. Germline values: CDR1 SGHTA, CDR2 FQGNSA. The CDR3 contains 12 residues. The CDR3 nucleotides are TGTGCCAGCAGCTCCGGGTCCCCGGAACCTTTCTTT. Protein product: CASSSGSPEPFF.

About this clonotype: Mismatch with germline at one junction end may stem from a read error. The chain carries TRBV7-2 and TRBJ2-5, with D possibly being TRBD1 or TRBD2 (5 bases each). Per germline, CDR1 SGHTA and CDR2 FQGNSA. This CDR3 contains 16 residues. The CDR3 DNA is TGCGCCAGCAGCCGGCGAGAGGGGCTGGGACGGGAGACCCAGTACTTC. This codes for CASSRREGLGRETQYF. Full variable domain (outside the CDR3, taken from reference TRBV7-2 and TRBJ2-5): GAGVSQSPSNKVTEKGKDVELRCDPISGHTALYWYRQSLGQGLEFLIYFQGNSAPDKSGLPSDRFSAERTGGSVSTLTIQRTQQEDSAVYLCASSRREGLGRETQYFGPGTRLLVL.

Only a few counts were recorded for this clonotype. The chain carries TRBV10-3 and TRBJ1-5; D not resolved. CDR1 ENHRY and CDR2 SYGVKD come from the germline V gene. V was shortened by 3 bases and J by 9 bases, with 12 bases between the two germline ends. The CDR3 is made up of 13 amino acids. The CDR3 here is CAISELVRSPQHF. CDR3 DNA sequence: TGTGCCATCAGTGAATTGGTCCGCTCGCCCCAGCATTTT.

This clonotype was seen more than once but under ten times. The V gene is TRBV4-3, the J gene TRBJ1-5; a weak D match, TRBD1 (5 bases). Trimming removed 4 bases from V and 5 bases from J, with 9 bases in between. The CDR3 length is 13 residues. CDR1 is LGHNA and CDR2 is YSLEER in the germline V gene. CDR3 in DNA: TGCGCCAGCAGCCGAGGGGTTCATCAGCCCCAGCATTTT. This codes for CASSRGVHQPQHF.

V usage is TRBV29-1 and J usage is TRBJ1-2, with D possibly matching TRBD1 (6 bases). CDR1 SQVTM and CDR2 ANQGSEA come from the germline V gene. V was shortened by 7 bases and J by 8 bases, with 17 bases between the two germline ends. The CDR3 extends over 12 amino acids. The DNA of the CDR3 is TGCAGCGCAGCCGACACAGGGAACGGCTACACCTTC. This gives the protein CSAADTGNGYTF.

DNA of the CDR3: TGTGCCATCAGTGACAGGACAGGGGCCAACGTCCTGACTTTC. The encoded protein is CAISDRTGANVLTF. V is TRBV10-3 and J is TRBJ2-6; D might be TRBD1 (5 bases). CDR1 and CDR2 from the germline V gene are ENHRY and SYGVKD. V lost 3 bases and J lost 4, with 7 bases in between. The CDR3 sequence is 14 residues long.

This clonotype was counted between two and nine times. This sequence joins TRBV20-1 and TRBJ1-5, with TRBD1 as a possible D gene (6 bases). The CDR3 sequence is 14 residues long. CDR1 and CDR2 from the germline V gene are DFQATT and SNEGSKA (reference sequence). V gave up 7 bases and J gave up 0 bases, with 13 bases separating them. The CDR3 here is CSGRGGSSNQPQHF. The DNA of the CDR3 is TGCAGTGGAAGGGGGGGAAGTAGCAATCAGCCCCAGCATTTT.

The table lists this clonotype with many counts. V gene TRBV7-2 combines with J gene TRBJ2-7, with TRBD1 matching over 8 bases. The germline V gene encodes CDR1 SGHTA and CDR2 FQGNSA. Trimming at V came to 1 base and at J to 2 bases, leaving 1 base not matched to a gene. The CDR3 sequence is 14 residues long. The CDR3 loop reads CASSLGGQAYEQYF. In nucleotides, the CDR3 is TGTGCCAGCAGCTTAGGGGGACAGGCCTACGAGCAGTACTTC.

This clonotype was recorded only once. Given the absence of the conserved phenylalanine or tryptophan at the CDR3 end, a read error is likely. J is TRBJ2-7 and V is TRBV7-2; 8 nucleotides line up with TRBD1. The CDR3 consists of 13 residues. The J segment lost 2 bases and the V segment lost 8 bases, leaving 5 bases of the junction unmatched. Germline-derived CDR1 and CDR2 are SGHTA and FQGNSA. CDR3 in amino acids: CASDRTGTYEQYL. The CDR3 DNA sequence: TGTGCCAGCGATAGGACAGGGACCTACGAGCAGTACCTC.

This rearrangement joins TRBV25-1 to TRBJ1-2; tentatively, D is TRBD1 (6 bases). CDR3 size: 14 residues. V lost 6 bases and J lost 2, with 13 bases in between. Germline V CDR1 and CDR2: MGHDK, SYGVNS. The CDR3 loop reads CASSALGQNYGYTF. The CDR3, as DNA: TGTGCCAGCAGCGCCCTGGGACAAAACTATGGCTACACCTTC.